The source of this T cell receptor beta chain is a study of metastatic and nonmetastatic thyroid tumors. Study-wide context: Repertoire comparison spanned blood and tumor or nodule tissue of malignant and benign thyroid patients.

CDR1 is LNHDA and CDR2 is SQIVND in the germline V gene (reference sequence). V was clipped by 4 bases and J by 3 bases, with 10 bases between them. The CDR3 extends over 13 amino acids. In its sample, this clone is medium-sized (0.01 to 0.1%). Through MiXCR, TCRdb re-clonotyped the PCR reads. Counted here are approximately 20,000 clones, 10% to 15% occurring once; the ten biggest clones make up roughly 6.2%. Thyroid surgery was performed in patients who had received no treatment beforehand. This sequence joins TRBV19 and TRBJ2-7, with a possible D match to TRBD1 (6 bases). Sequenced input: blood. The origin of this receptor is a male donor with papillary thyroid cancer or a benign thyroid nodule (not recorded which). Some clones in this sample may be carry-over from other donors' samples. This CDR3 is CASSKPGVYEQYF. The CDR3 bases are TGTGCCAGTAGTAAGCCAGGGGTCTACGAGCAGTACTTC.